The entry below gives a single TCR beta chain sequence along with its context. What it binds is unknown. From germline, CDR1 is SGHDT and CDR2 YYEEEE. The ends lost 4 bases at V and 9 bases at J; junction bases unmatched: 7. The CDR3 is made up of 14 amino acids. The record originates from a study of radiotherapy plus CTLA-4 blockade in lung cancer. Notes on the study in general: Following radiotherapy plus ipilimumab, tumor-derived TCR clones expanded in the blood. The authors reported that early blood T cell clone dynamics, with interferon-beta, best predicted response.

Method: immunoSEQ multiplex PCR; TCRdb's copy keeps in-frame clones and lacks some. Among over 15,000 clones, 86% were seen once, and the ten largest hold 20% to 25%. The sequences come from peripheral blood, collected from a patient treated with radiotherapy plus ipilimumab. The chain couples TRBV5-6 to TRBJ2-2; TRBD1 aligns across 9 bases. The source of this sequence is a human donor with non-small cell lung cancer whose response to radiotherapy plus ipilimumab could not be evaluated. This CDR3 is CASSTGTGLRELFF. Written as DNA, the CDR3 is TGTGCCAGCAGCACCGGGACAGGGCTGCGGGAGCTGTTTTTT.